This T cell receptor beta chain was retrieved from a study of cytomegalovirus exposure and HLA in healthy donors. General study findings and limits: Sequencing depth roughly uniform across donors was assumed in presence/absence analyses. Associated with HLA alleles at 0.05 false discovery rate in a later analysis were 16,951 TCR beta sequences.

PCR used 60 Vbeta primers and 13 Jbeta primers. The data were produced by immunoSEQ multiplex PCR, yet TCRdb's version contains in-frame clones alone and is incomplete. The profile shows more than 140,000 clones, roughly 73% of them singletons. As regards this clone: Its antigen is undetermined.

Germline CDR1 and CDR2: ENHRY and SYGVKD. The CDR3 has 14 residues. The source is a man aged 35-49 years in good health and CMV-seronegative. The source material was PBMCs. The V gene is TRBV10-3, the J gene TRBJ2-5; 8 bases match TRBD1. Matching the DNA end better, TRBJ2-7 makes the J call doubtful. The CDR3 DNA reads TGTGCCATCAGTGAGAACAGGGGGACCTACGAGCAGTACTTC. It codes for CAISENRGTYEQYF.